This record concerns one T cell receptor beta chain sequence. The record originates from a study of blood T cell repertoires in COVID-19. The J segment lost 4 bases and the V segment lost 6 bases, leaving 9 bases of the junction unmatched. This CDR3 spans 15 amino acids. The germline gives CDR1 MDHEN, CDR2 SYDVKM. TCRdb's table, derived via immunoSEQ multiplex PCR, lists solely in-frame clones and lacks some. The top ten clones hold approximately 6.2% of a sample with under 120,000 clones, about three quarters of them seen once. The sample was peripheral blood. The sequence was obtained from a man aged 80 or over with acute or convalescent COVID-19. V gene TRBV28 combines with J gene TRBJ1-3; 7 nucleotides match TRBD1. The CDR3 region has the DNA TGTGCCAGCAGCTTCGAGACAGGGCAGGGAAACACCATATATTTT. This encodes CASSFETGQGNTIYF.